The clone carrying this TCR beta chain was counted at least ten times. Its target is unknown. One entry per CDR3 protein, called by TCRdb with MiXCR from the 5' RACE reads. This sample has about 240,000 distinct CDR3 sequences; 6.5% to 9% occur once, and the top ten carry 5.4%. V was clipped by 4 bases and J by 1 base, with 9 bases between them. The V gene's germline CDR1 is WSHSY and CDR2 SAAADI. This CDR3 contains 14 residues. The data derive from a study of identical twins. Broader study findings: Out-of-frame beta chain sequences displayed weaker excess sharing between twins.

The sample also formed part of further work on yellow fever vaccine responses in identical twins.

The V gene is TRBV10-2, the J gene TRBJ2-3; D may match TRBD1 or TRBD2 (5 bases each). This clonotype originated in a woman between 18 and 30 years old in good health. The sequencing input was CD8+ T cells sorted from blood. CDR3 bases: TGCGCCAGCAGTGGGGGACCTGGCACAGATACGCAGTATTTT. It encodes CASSGGPGTDTQYF.